The following is a TCR beta chain sequence with its context. The record originates from a study of blood T cell repertoires in COVID-19. Some clones are missing from TCRdb's copy, which holds only in-frame ones; the method was immunoSEQ multiplex PCR. The sample has a few hundred thousand clones, approximately 85% seen once. The sequence was obtained from a human donor with COVID-19, enrolled during active disease. The donor label of this sample is uncertain. Sequences were obtained from peripheral blood.

CDR3: CASTEQANNSPLHF. The CDR3 DNA is TGTGCCAGCACGGAACAGGCAAATAATTCACCCCTCCACTTT. This chain joins TRBV9 and TRBJ1-6, with D perhaps matching TRBD1 (5 bases). V lost 6 bases and J 5 bases, leaving 12 bases between the germline ends. This CDR3 is 14 amino acids long. Germline CDR1 SGDLS, CDR2 YYNGEE.